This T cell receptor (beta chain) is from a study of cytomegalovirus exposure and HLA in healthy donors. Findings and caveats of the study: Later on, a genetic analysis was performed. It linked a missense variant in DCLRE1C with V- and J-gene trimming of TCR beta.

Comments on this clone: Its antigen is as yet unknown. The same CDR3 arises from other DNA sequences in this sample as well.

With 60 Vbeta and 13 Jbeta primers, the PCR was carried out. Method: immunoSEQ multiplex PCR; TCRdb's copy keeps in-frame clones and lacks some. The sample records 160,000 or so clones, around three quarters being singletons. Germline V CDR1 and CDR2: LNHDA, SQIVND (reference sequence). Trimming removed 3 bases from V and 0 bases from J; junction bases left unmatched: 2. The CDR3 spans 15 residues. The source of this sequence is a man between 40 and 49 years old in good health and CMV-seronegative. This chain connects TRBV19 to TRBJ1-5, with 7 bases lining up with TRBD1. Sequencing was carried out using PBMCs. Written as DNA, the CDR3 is TGTGCCAGTAGTATCGGGACAGCTAGCAATCAGCCCCAGCATTTT. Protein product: CASSIGTASNQPQHF.